Following are 27 T cell receptor beta chains from one sample sequenced in a study of lymphopenia after photon versus proton radiotherapy. Some clones are missing from TCRdb's copy, which holds only in-frame ones; the method was immunoSEQ multiplex PCR. The data show approximately 17,000 clones, with around 90% seen just once and about 6% held by the top ten. This sample comprised peripheral blood, obtained from a patient treated with photon-based radiotherapy. The receptors shown here come from a man in his sixties with pancreatic cancer.

This clone came up a few times. The chain couples TRBV21-1 to TRBJ1-2. TRBV21-1 is flagged as a pseudogene. This CDR3 has 10 amino acids. CDR3 protein: CASSKDGYTF. CDR3 DNA: TGTGCCAGCAGCAAAGATGGCTACACCTTC.

The chain is built from TRBV9 and TRBJ1-2, with 9 bases identical to TRBD1. This CDR3 contains 14 residues. Germline CDR1 SGDLS, CDR2 YYNGEE. V shed 3 bases and J 5 bases; nucleotides not matched to a gene: 5. CDR3 DNA sequence: TGTGCCAGCAGCGGCGGGACAGGGACATATGGCTACACCTTC. It yields the protein CASSGGTGTYGYTF.

This clone was found once. V is TRBV6-1 and J is TRBJ1-1; TRBD1 is a possible D gene (6 bases). The V end lost 2 bases, the J end lost 3 bases, and 10 bases lay between the germline ends. This CDR3 comprises 14 residues. Germline-derived CDR1 and CDR2 are MNHNS and SASEGT. The DNA for the CDR3 is TGTGCCAGCAGTGAACAGGGGTCGTACACTGAAGCTTTCTTT. The encoded protein is CASSEQGSYTEAFF.

The genes are TRBV30 and TRBJ2-5; D assignment may be TRBD1 or TRBD2 (5 bases each). Deletions cut 0 bases from V and 3 bases from J, with 17 bases between. Per germline, CDR1 GTSNPN and CDR2 SVGIG (reference sequence). The CDR3 loop spans 16 amino acids. CDR3 amino acids: CAWSVGWRTKEETQYF. CDR3 sequence (DNA): TGTGCCTGGAGTGTAGGCTGGAGGACAAAGGAAGAGACCCAGTACTTC. The full variable domain, its missing parts supplied by reference TRBV30 and TRBJ2-5, is SQTIHQWPATLVQPVGSPLSLECTVEGTSNPNLYWYRQAAGRGLQLLFYSVGIGQISSEVPQNLSASRPQDRQFILSSKKLLLSDSGFYLCAWSVGWRTKEETQYFGPGTRLLVL.

This clone has a single count. V and J are TRBV15 and TRBJ1-4; unclear D gene. Germline CDR1 and CDR2: LNHNV and YYDKDF (reference sequence). The V end was cut by 5 bases, the J end by 13 bases, with 14 bases between. CDR3 length: 12 residues. CDR3 protein: CATSGNRKRLFF. CDR3 sequence (DNA): TGTGCCACCAGCGGGAACCGAAAAAGACTGTTTTTT.

This chain joins TRBV4-3 and TRBJ1-2, with D possibly TRBD1 on 6 matching bases. The germline V gene encodes CDR1 LGHNA and CDR2 YSLEER. Between the trimmed V and J ends, which lost 0 bases and 8 bases, there was a span of 25 bases. The CDR3 has 18 amino acids. The CDR3 nucleotides read TGCGCCAGCAGCCAAGATCTGGGCGCAGGGGATTGGATAGGCGGCTACACCTTC. Protein product: CASSQDLGAGDWIGGYTF.

The V and J genes are TRBV4-3 and TRBJ1-2; TRBD1 might be the D (5 bases). The CDR3 consists of 16 residues. Germline V gives CDR1 LGHNA, CDR2 YSLEER. V lost 2 bases and J 3 bases, leaving 16 bases between the germline ends. The CDR3 DNA is TGCGCCAGCAGCCAACTTCGGGCAGGGTATCACTATGGCTACACCTTC. It codes for CASSQLRAGYHYGYTF.

The CDR3 loop reads CASSVSSGGAGELFF. The CDR3 nucleotides are TGCGCCAGCAGTGTCTCCAGCGGGGGGGCCGGGGAGCTGTTTTTT. This chain connects TRBV10-1 to TRBJ2-2; 10 positions agree with TRBD2. CDR1 is WNHNN and CDR2 is SYGVQD in the germline V gene (reference sequence). The V segment lost 4 bases and the J segment 6 bases; nucleotides outside the gene matches: 5. The CDR3 totals 15 residues.

The chain uses TRBV18 and TRBJ1-5; D is unclear. The V gene's germline CDR1 is KGHSH and CDR2 LQKENI. The CDR3 totals 13 residues. V was pared by 3 bases and J by 5 bases, with 8 bases between. DNA of the CDR3: TGTGCCAGCTCACCCCCCGGGGATCAGCCCCAGCATTTT. This codes for CASSPPGDQPQHF.

The J gene is TRBJ1-4, the V gene TRBV15; 10 nucleotides agree with TRBD1. This CDR3 is built from 15 residues. CDR1 is LNHNV, CDR2 YYDKDF, per germline (reference sequence). Trimming took 3 bases from V and 3 from J; bases not matched to a gene: 1. The CDR3 reads CATSRDRGANEKLFF. CDR3 DNA sequence: TGTGCCACCAGCAGGGACAGGGGGGCTAATGAAAAACTGTTTTTT.

In DNA, the CDR3 is TGCGCCAGCAGCAGGCAGTCACAGGGATCCTATAATTCACCCCTCCACTTT. The encoded protein is CASSRQSQGSYNSPLHF. The chain couples TRBV5-1 to TRBJ1-6, with D possibly TRBD1 on 6 matching bases. Per germline, CDR1 SGHRS and CDR2 YFSETQ. This CDR3 contains 17 residues. V was cut by 4 bases and J by 1 base, with 15 bases left in between.

The rearrangement links TRBV6-5 to TRBJ2-6; D gene unclear. Germline CDR1 and CDR2: MNHEY and SVGAGI. Trimming shortened V by 9 bases and J by 1 base, and 10 bases separated the two germline ends. CDR3 length equals 14 residues. The CDR3 loop reads CASFSLSGANVLTF. CDR3 nucleotides: TGTGCCAGTTTTTCGTTGTCTGGGGCCAACGTCCTGACTTTC.

About this clone itself: The sample has other DNA sequences that encode this CDR3 too. The genes are TRBV18 and TRBJ1-2, with D maybe TRBD1 (5 bases). This CDR3 is built from 13 residues. Germline-derived CDR1 and CDR2 are KGHSH and LQKENI. V was clipped by 2 bases and J by 4 bases, with 8 bases between them. The CDR3 is CASSPGGSYGYTF. The CDR3 DNA sequence: TGTGCCAGCTCACCAGGGGGGAGCTATGGCTACACCTTC.

V gene TRBV19 combines with J gene TRBJ2-1, with D tentatively TRBD2 (6 bases). Germline V gene lookup returns CDR1 LNHDA and CDR2 SQIVND (reference sequence). The CDR3 consists of 18 residues. V was cut by 5 bases and J by 5 bases, with 25 bases left in between. The CDR3, as DNA: TGTGCCAGTAGTGCAGAACCCCCCGGGAGCGGAATAGACAATGAGCAGTTCTTC. It translates to CASSAEPPGSGIDNEQFF.

This clone was seen only once. This sequence joins TRBV5-6 and TRBJ1-3; TRBD1 is a possible D gene (6 bases). V dropped 4 bases and J dropped 4 bases, with 21 bases sitting between them. The CDR3 contains 17 residues. Per the germline V gene, CDR1 is SGHDT and CDR2 is YYEEEE. The CDR3 reads CASSRPGGGAKGNTIYF. In DNA form, the CDR3 reads TGTGCCAGCAGCCGACCCGGAGGGGGGGCGAAGGGAAACACCATATATTTT.

V is TRBV18 and J is TRBJ2-5, with unresolved D. Trimming left V 4 bases short and J 5 bases short, with 8 bases between. The germline V gene has CDR1 KGHSH and CDR2 LQKENI. The CDR3 length is 12 residues. CDR3 nucleotides: TGTGCCAGCTCACTAACCGATGAGACCCAGTACTTC. This sequence encodes CASSLTDETQYF. Full variable domain (rest looked up from reference TRBV18 and TRBJ2-5): NAGVMQNPRHLVRRRGQEARLRCSPMKGHSHVYWYRQLPEEGLKFMVYLQKENIIDESGMPKERFSAEFPKEGPSILRIQQVVRGDSAAYFCASSLTDETQYFGPGTRLLVL.

For the CDR3, the DNA is TGTGCCAGCAACTTAGGGCAGGGCGGGAGTCAGCCCCAGCATTTT. Amino acids: CASNLGQGGSQPQHF. V gene TRBV28 combines with J gene TRBJ1-5, with D possibly TRBD1 on 5 matching bases. The CDR3 runs to 15 residues. V was trimmed by 7 bases and J by 6 bases, leaving 19 bases between them. Germline CDR1 reads MDHEN; CDR2 reads SYDVKM.

This clone appeared once. This chain connects TRBV2 to TRBJ2-5; 8 positions match TRBD1. The CDR3 totals 13 residues. Germline CDR1 and CDR2: SNHLY and FYNNEI. V shed 6 bases and J 5 bases; nucleotides not matched to a gene: 5. CDR3 protein: CASRPRGLETQYF. The CDR3 DNA is TGTGCCAGCAGGCCCAGGGGGCTGGAGACCCAGTACTTC.

V is TRBV28 and J is TRBJ1-5; D call uncertain. Germline loops: CDR1 MDHEN, CDR2 SYDVKM. The CDR3 is made up of 13 amino acids. The ends were cut back, 3 bases at V and 5 bases at J, with 8 bases in the middle. CDR3 DNA sequence: TGTGCCAGCAGTTTTTGGTCCGATCAGCCCCAGCATTTT. Protein sequence: CASSFWSDQPQHF. The full variable domain, in which reference TRBV28 and TRBJ1-5 provide the parts outside the CDR3, is DVKVTQSSRYLVKRTGEKVFLECVQDMDHENMFWYRQDPGLGLRLIYFSYDVKMKEKGDIPEGYSVSREKKERFSLILESASTNQTSMYLCASSFWSDQPQHFGDGTRLSIL.

Worth noting for this clone: The sample has other DNA sequences that encode this CDR3 too. This rearrangement joins TRBV6-5 to TRBJ2-7; maybe TRBD1 (6 bases). Deletions cut 2 bases from V and 3 bases from J, with 14 bases between. This CDR3 spans 15 amino acids. Germline V gene data show CDR1 as MNHEY and CDR2 as SVGAGI. Here the CDR3 DNA reads TGTGCCAGCAGTTACGTTAGTGGGACAAACTACGAGCAGTACTTC. Protein product: CASSYVSGTNYEQYF.

The CDR3 sequence is CASSKARGGSTGGWSNQPQHF. The CDR3 DNA follows: TGTGCCAGCAGCAAAGCCCGCGGGGGGTCAACAGGGGGTTGGAGCAATCAGCCCCAGCATTTT. The rearrangement links TRBV21-1 to TRBJ1-5. TRBV21-1 has pseudogene status. The CDR3 covers 21 residues.

This chain joins TRBV19 and TRBJ2-7, with D perhaps matching TRBD1 (5 bases). V lost 7 bases and J 2 bases, leaving 15 bases between the germline ends. This CDR3 comprises 14 residues. The germline CDR1 and CDR2 sequences are LNHDA and SQIVND (reference sequence). Here the CDR3 DNA reads TGTGCCAGTAATAACGGACACCAAACCTACGAGCAGTACTTC. This encodes CASNNGHQTYEQYF. Full variable domain (rest looked up from reference TRBV19 and TRBJ2-7): DGGITQSPKYLFRKEGQNVTLSCEQNLNHDAMYWYRQDPGQGLRLIYYSQIVNDFQKGDIAEGYSVSREKKESFPLTVTSAQKNPTAFYLCASNNGHQTYEQYFGPGTRLTVT.

The chain has TRBV27 and TRBJ2-7, with 7 positions matching TRBD2. CDR3 size: 14 residues. Germline loops: CDR1 MNHEY, CDR2 SMNVEV (reference sequence). V was pared by 5 bases and J by 4 bases, with 8 bases of the junction left unmatched. CDR3 nucleotides: TGTGCCAGCAGTCCCAGCGGGGAGGAATACGAGCAGTACTTC. It codes for CASSPSGEEYEQYF.

The chain employs TRBV4-2 and TRBJ2-1; D gene unclear. The CDR3 length is 15 residues. V shed 8 bases and J shed 0 bases, with 14 bases lying between them. CDR1 is LGHNA and CDR2 is YNFKEQ in the germline V gene. The CDR3 coding sequence is TGTGCCAGCGCCCAAGGTTCCAGCTCCTACAATGAGCAGTTCTTC. Protein sequence: CASAQGSSSYNEQFF.

This clone was seen once. The genes are TRBV4-2 and TRBJ1-1; maybe TRBD1 (6 bases). Trimming cost V 0 bases and J 11 bases, with 28 bases left between them. Germline CDR1 reads LGHNA; CDR2 reads YNFKEQ. The CDR3 is made up of 18 amino acids. CDR3 in DNA: TGTGCCAGCAGCCAAGATCCAAGAAACAGGGTGGAATCCAAGGAGGCTTTCTTT. It encodes CASSQDPRNRVESKEAFF.

The gene calls are TRBV6-4 and TRBJ2-2; perhaps TRBD2 as D (6 bases). Germline CDR1 is MRHNA and CDR2 is SNTAGT. This CDR3 contains 14 residues. Trimming pared 0 bases from V and 4 bases from J, leaving 6 bases between. The CDR3 DNA follows: TGTGCCAGCAGTGACTCTAGCGGCACCGGGGAGCTGTTTTTT. The encoded protein is CASSDSSGTGELFF.

This chain links TRBV5-1 with TRBJ2-3, with D perhaps TRBD2 (5 bases). The CDR3 has 14 residues. V was pared by 9 bases and J by 0 bases, with 14 bases between. CDR1 and CDR2 (germline): SGHRS, YFSETQ. The CDR3 reads CATKASLSTDTQYF. The CDR3 DNA follows: TGCGCCACCAAAGCTAGCCTCAGCACAGATACGCAGTATTTT.